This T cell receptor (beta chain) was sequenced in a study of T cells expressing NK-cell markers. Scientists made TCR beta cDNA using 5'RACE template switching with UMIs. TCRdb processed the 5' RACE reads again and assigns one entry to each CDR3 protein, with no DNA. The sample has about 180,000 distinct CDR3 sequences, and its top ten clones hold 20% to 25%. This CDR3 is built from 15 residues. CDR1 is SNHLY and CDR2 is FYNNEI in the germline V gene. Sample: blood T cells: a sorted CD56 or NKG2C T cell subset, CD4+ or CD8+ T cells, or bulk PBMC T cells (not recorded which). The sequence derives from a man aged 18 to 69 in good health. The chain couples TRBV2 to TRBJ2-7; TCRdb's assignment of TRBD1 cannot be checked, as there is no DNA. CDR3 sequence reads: CASSVYRDVTYEQYF.